Below, 26 T cell receptor beta chains from the same sample are listed, as sequenced in a study of patients and donors after allogeneic stem cell transplantation. One entry per CDR3 protein results from TCRdb running MiXCR on the RT-PCR reads. Among some 87,000 distinct CDR3 sequences listed, roughly 52% were seen once. Sequenced sample: blood, either unsorted or a sorted T cell fraction (not recorded which). These receptor sequences come from a human donor who was either an allogeneic HSCT recipient or a stem cell or donor lymphocyte infusion donor (not recorded which). It is not recorded whose cells these are; they may come from a transplant donor.

This clonotype was seen only a few times. The chain combines TRBV14 with TRBJ1-2, with D hard to call. Germline assignment: CDR1 SGHDN and CDR2 FVKESK. V was clipped by 0 bases and J by 3 bases, with 8 bases between them. The CDR3 is 14 amino acids. In DNA form, the CDR3 reads TGTGCCAGCAGCCAAGAAGCGGACTACTATGGCTACACCTTC. Translation: CASSQEADYYGYTF.

This chain links TRBV12-3 or TRBV12-4 with TRBJ1-2; TRBD1 agrees at 7 bases. This CDR3 has 15 amino acids. Trimming removed 3 bases from V and 4 bases from J; junction bases left unmatched: 8. In nucleotides, the CDR3 is TGTGCCAGCAGTTTTCAACAGGGGAAGGGCTATGGCTACACCTTC. Protein sequence: CASSFQQGKGYGYTF.

The chain joins TRBV3-1 to TRBJ1-5, with D possibly TRBD1 on 6 matching bases. Trimming removed 6 bases from V and 3 bases from J, with 12 bases in between. CDR3 length: 14 amino acids. The germline V gene has CDR1 LGHDT and CDR2 YNNKEL (reference sequence). The CDR3 here is CASSPRGPNQPQHF. For the CDR3, the DNA is TGTGCCAGCAGTCCCAGGGGCCCCAATCAGCCCCAGCATTTT.

This chain joins TRBV27 and TRBJ1-6, with TRBD1 matching over 8 bases. V trimming: 2 bases; J trimming: 7 bases; junction bases outside the gene matches: 7. Germline V gene lookup returns CDR1 MNHEY and CDR2 SMNVEV (reference sequence). This CDR3 has 16 amino acids. CDR3 DNA sequence: TGTGCCAGCAGTTTAGGGACAGGTTTTGGGAATTCACCCCTCCACTTT. This translates into CASSLGTGFGNSPLHF.

This clonotype appeared a few times. The chain employs TRBV28 and TRBJ1-1; 7 bases map to TRBD1. The CDR3 covers 11 residues. Germline CDR1 and CDR2: MDHEN and SYDVKM. With V trimmed by 6 bases and J by 10 bases, 5 bases remained unmatched. Here the CDR3 reads CASRLDRVAFF. The CDR3 coding sequence is TGTGCCAGCAGACTCGACAGGGTAGCTTTCTTT.

V gene TRBV27 combines with J gene TRBJ1-1, with D tentatively TRBD1 (6 bases). Trimming removed 8 bases from V and 1 base from J, with 14 bases in between. The germline V gene encodes CDR1 MNHEY and CDR2 SMNVEV (reference sequence). The CDR3 is 14 amino acids. DNA of the CDR3: TGTGCCAGCGGAAAAATAGGGGGGAACACTGAAGCTTTCTTT. Translated, it gives CASGKIGGNTEAFF.

The chain joins TRBV5-1 to TRBJ1-1; no definite D call. Germline V gene sequence: CDR1 SGHRS, CDR2 YFSETQ. Trimming took 5 bases from V and 0 from J, leaving 8 bases between them. There are 13 residues in the CDR3. Here the CDR3 reads CASSQVLNTEAFF. The CDR3 coding sequence is TGCGCCAGCAGTCAGGTACTGAACACTGAAGCTTTCTTT.

This clonotype came up a few times. V gene TRBV14 combines with J gene TRBJ1-1; D uncertain. V was pared by 7 bases and J by 0 bases, with 9 bases between. Germline V gives CDR1 SGHDN, CDR2 FVKESK. This CDR3 has 13 residues. This CDR3 reads CASTLRMNTEAFF. The CDR3, as DNA: TGTGCCAGCACCCTCCGTATGAACACTGAAGCTTTCTTT. The entire variable domain, with the rest obtained from reference TRBV14 and TRBJ1-1, is as follows: EAGVTQFPSHSVIEKGQTVTLRCDPISGHDNLYWYRRVMGKEIKFLLHFVKESKQDESGMPNNRFLAERTGGTYSTLKVQPAELEDSGVYFCASTLRMNTEAFFGQGTRLTVV.

The chain links TRBV3-1 to TRBJ1-1, with 9 bases that match TRBD1. CDR3 length equals 14 residues. V dropped 4 bases and J dropped 4; count of bases not matched to a gene: 4. Germline-derived CDR1 and CDR2 are LGHDT and YNNKEL (reference sequence). CDR3: CASSLGQGFTEAFF. The CDR3 nucleotides read TGTGCCAGCAGCCTAGGACAGGGGTTCACTGAAGCTTTCTTT.

This clonotype appeared a few times. The CDR3, as DNA: TGTGCCAGCTACGCGGGGGACCAGACCCAGTACTTC. Translating gives CASYAGDQTQYF. The V call is TRBV12-3 or TRBV12-4, the J call TRBJ2-5, with TRBD2 matching over 7 bases. Trimming removed 8 bases from V and 6 bases from J; junction bases left unmatched: 6. This CDR3 comprises 12 residues.

The chain uses TRBV12-3 or TRBV12-4 and TRBJ2-5; 7 bases fit TRBD2. V was pared by 4 bases and J by 6 bases, with 8 bases of the junction left unmatched. This CDR3 comprises 14 residues. CDR3 in DNA: TGTGCCAGCAGTTCTTGGGAGGGCCCGAAGACCCAGTACTTC. Translated, it gives CASSSWEGPKTQYF.

This chain uses TRBV20-1 with TRBJ1-1; tentatively, D is TRBD1 (5 bases). Germline V gene data show CDR1 as DFQATT and CDR2 as SNEGSKA (reference sequence). The CDR3 has 15 amino acids. V was pared by 0 bases and J by 11 bases, with 22 bases between. DNA of the CDR3: TGCAGTGCTAGAGATTCCCTTCGGGAGGGGAGTTTCGCTTTCTTT. Translating it yields CSARDSLREGSFAFF.

The J gene is TRBJ1-2, the V gene TRBV12-3 or TRBV12-4; TRBD1 aligns across 12 bases. The CDR3 consists of 16 residues. Unmatched junction bases numbered 9, after V lost 3 bases and J lost 7 bases. The CDR3 region is CASSLGSGQGAIGYTF. The CDR3 DNA reads as TGTGCCAGCAGTTTGGGATCGGGACAGGGGGCGATTGGCTACACCTTC.

The V call is TRBV12-3 or TRBV12-4, the J call TRBJ1-1; D gene unclear. The V and J ends lost 3 bases and 5 bases respectively, with 7 bases between them. CDR3 length: 12 residues. The CDR3, as DNA: TGTGCCAGCAGTTTGTCTGTGACTGAAGCTTTCTTT. Amino acid sequence: CASSLSVTEAFF.

The chain employs TRBV3-1 and TRBJ1-5; TRBD1 is a possible D gene (6 bases). The CDR3 length is 14 residues. Trimming left V 3 bases short and J 2 bases short, with 8 bases between. CDR1 and CDR2 (germline): LGHDT, YNNKEL (reference sequence). The CDR3 loop is CASSQGHGNQPQHF. In nucleotides, the CDR3 is TGTGCCAGCAGCCAGGGACACGGCAATCAGCCCCAGCATTTT.

The rearrangement joins TRBV10-3 to TRBJ1-5, with 7 bases that match TRBD1. Trimming cost V 8 bases and J 3 bases; bases outside gene matches: 7. Germline V gene lookup returns CDR1 ENHRY and CDR2 SYGVKD. The CDR3 has 14 residues. The DNA of the CDR3 is TGTGCCATCGGACAGGACTACTCCAATCAGCCCCAGCATTTT. Residues: CAIGQDYSNQPQHF.

The chain combines TRBV20-1 with TRBJ1-5; no definite D call. Trimming removed 0 bases at V and 5 bases at J, with 14 bases between. There are 15 residues in the CDR3. In germline, CDR1 is DFQATT, CDR2 SNEGSKA (reference sequence). CDR3: CSARDLREQDQPQHF. The CDR3 nucleotides are TGCAGTGCTAGAGACCTCCGGGAGCAGGATCAGCCCCAGCATTTT.

Ten or more counts support this clonotype. The chain employs TRBV6-5 and TRBJ1-1; D is uncertain. CDR1 and CDR2 (germline): MNHEY, SVGAGI. This CDR3 region has 14 residues. V was trimmed by 0 bases and J by 4 bases, leaving 9 bases between them. The CDR3 region has the DNA TGTGCCAGCAGTTACTCCGATAGAGGCACTGAAGCTTTCTTT. As protein: CASSYSDRGTEAFF.

The chain is built from TRBV28 and TRBJ1-5; D unclear. V shed 4 bases and J shed 10 bases, with 14 bases lying between them. The CDR3 is 13 amino acids. The germline gives CDR1 MDHEN, CDR2 SYDVKM. CDR3 amino acids: CASSSRRPQPQHF. The CDR3 DNA sequence: TGTGCCAGCAGTTCCAGGAGGCCCCAACCCCAGCATTTT.

The rearrangement uses TRBV7-2 and TRBJ1-1, with TRBD1 identical over 9 bases. CDR3 size: 15 residues. The germline gives CDR1 SGHTA, CDR2 FQGNSA. Trimming removed 5 bases from V and 3 bases from J; junction bases left unmatched: 7. CDR3 residues: CASSPRTGEYTEAFF. CDR3 in DNA: TGTGCCAGCAGCCCTCGGACAGGGGAATACACTGAAGCTTTCTTT.

This CDR3 is CASSLRSYEQYF. DNA of the CDR3: TGTGCCAGCAGCCTCCGCTCCTACGAGCAGTACTTC. The chain recombines TRBV3-1 with TRBJ2-7; D not resolved. Germline CDR1 is LGHDT and CDR2 is YNNKEL (reference sequence). The V gene lost 4 bases and the J gene lost 0 bases, with 4 bases spanning the gap. The CDR3 spans 12 residues.

This clonotype came up a few times. The rearrangement joins TRBV4-3 to TRBJ2-1; D is possibly TRBD1 (6 bases). The CDR3 totals 17 residues. Deletions cut 3 bases from V and 2 bases from J, with 17 bases between. Germline V gene sequence: CDR1 LGHNA, CDR2 YSLEER. CDR3 coding DNA: TGCGCCAGCAGCCAGTTGTCCGGGACATCCACCTACAATGAGCAGTTCTTC. Translating it yields CASSQLSGTSTYNEQFF.

There are a few counts of this clonotype. The rearrangement uses TRBV7-9 and TRBJ1-5; weak D call: TRBD1 (5 bases). Trimming took 8 bases from V and 2 from J, leaving 13 bases between them. Looked up from germline, CDR1 is SEHNR and CDR2 is FQNEAQ (reference sequence). This CDR3 has 14 amino acids. This CDR3 reads CASGPQGGNQPQHF. For the CDR3, the DNA is TGTGCCAGCGGACCCCAGGGCGGCAATCAGCCCCAGCATTTT.

J is TRBJ1-1 and V is TRBV5-1, with TRBD1 identical over 9 bases. V trimming: 4 bases; J trimming: 0 bases; junction bases outside the gene matches: 1. This CDR3 spans 14 amino acids. Germline V lookup: CDR1 SGHRS, CDR2 YFSETQ. The DNA for the CDR3 is TGCGCCAGCAGCGGGACAGGGCTGAACACTGAAGCTTTCTTT. The encoded protein is CASSGTGLNTEAFF.

This clonotype showed up just a few times. V usage is TRBV6-6 and J usage is TRBJ1-2; D not certain. CDR1 is MNHNY, CDR2 SVGAGI, per germline (reference sequence). V lost 6 bases and J 8 bases, leaving 16 bases between the germline ends. The CDR3 consists of 13 residues. The CDR3 sequence is CASSDYSDRGYTF. DNA for the CDR3: TGTGCCAGCAGCGATTACAGCGACCGGGGCTACACCTTC.

As for this clonotype: The DNA is left out, because the CDR3 cannot be placed on it with certainty; the CDR3 is given as TCRdb lists it. V is TRBV4-3 and J is TRBJ1-4; TRBD1 is the table's D call and was not checked against the DNA. Germline CDR1 reads LGHNA; CDR2 reads YSLEER. The CDR3 totals 18 residues, both ends included. The CDR3 loop reads CASSPRGEGDQLMKNCFF.